The present entry profiles one T cell receptor (beta chain) with its context. This clonotype was picked up a small number of times. The antigen it recognizes is unknown. There are no base qualities to consult, and no much larger clone falls within one base. This sample stems from a study of T cells in Graves' hyperthyroidism and ophthalmopathy (dated by TCRdb to the late 2010s). In the study overall: Peripheral blood was collected at initial diagnosis, before any treatment. An independent validation cohort of under 20 hyperthyroidism patients and about 16 patients who later progressed to ophthalmopathy tested prospective prediction of ophthalmopathy. Following sampling, methimazole starting at 30 mg daily was given to hyperthyroidism patients, and high-dose intravenous methylprednisolone was given to ophthalmopathy patients. The 90 or so discovery patients were randomly split 7:3 into training and test sets. To identify TCR V-J signatures that set the groups apart, the researchers used a discovery cohort of 100 patients, made up of around 42 with Graves' ophthalmopathy and some 58 with stable Graves' hyperthyroidism. In about 6 Graves' hyperthyroidism patients, the study also compared T-cell repertoires from thyroid tissue with T-cell repertoires from blood. TCR Vbeta CDR3 sequencing of some 140 peripheral blood samples (roughly 43 ophthalmopathy, 70 to 85 hyperthyroidism and approximately 17 progressor patients) is reported in the paper. Summary of the overall study and its limitations: A model built on a 13 V-J signature distinguished ophthalmopathy from stable hyperthyroidism, reaching over 85% sensitivity and approximately 81% specificity in cross-validation and 80%/75% in testing. Sample size was not statistically predetermined, and investigators were not blinded to group allocation. Most expanded thyroid clonotypes (frequency above 0.001) were also detected in blood, suggesting blood repertoires may reflect thyroid immune responses. In validation, the model predicted progression to ophthalmopathy with 60% to 71% sensitivity and less than 75% specificity, a median of about six months before onset.

The CDR1 and CDR2 encoded by the germline V gene are LGHNA and YSLEER. The CDR3 runs 15 residues from the cysteine to the phenylalanine. The sequence is cut down to CDR3 DNA, 45 bases in frame from base 1. The junction carries 14 bases between V and J, which are trimmed by 0 bases and 6 bases respectively. Stable Graves' hyperthyroidism was defined as no progression to ophthalmopathy during 18 months of follow-up. Hyperthyroidism patients were aged 18 to 65 years and newly diagnosed, with disease duration of less than 2 months. The study excluded patients with uncontrolled infections, other autoimmune diseases, pregnancy or lactation. Diagnoses were established on the basis of clinical symptoms, serum thyroxine and TRAb, thyroid ultrasound, and orbital computed tomography. PBMCs were isolated from about 9.1 ml of fresh peripheral blood by Ficoll-Paque density gradient centrifugation. Total RNA was extracted with Trizol reagent, and quality was checked on an Agilent 2100 Bioanalyzer.

The TCR beta CDR3 regions were amplified from RNA transcripts. The first round of RT-PCR for the TCR CDR3 was performed with the HTBI primer set and the Qiagen OneStep RT-PCR kit. Libraries were constructed in a second round of multiplex PCR, after which size selection and purification were performed. The libraries were sequenced on an Illumina HiSeq2000 using paired-end 100 bp reads. The study's processing was this. Raw data were processed with SOAPnuke, discarding reads with adapters, uncalled bases, mean Phred below 15, or no exact constant-primer or identifier match. High-quality paired reads were merged using COPE v1.2.5, and each unique nucleotide sequence was defined as a clonotype. Clonotypes were aligned to IMGT TRBV, TRBD and TRBJ reference segments using MiTCR v1.1. Only V-J combinations with frequency above 0.0001, covering about 99% of repertoires, were analysed. The TCS score was defined as F50 (clonal expansion) divided by E x V (chaos), with BLOSUM62-based TCRdist calculated between CDR3 peptides within each V-J. Welch's t-statistics and random forest reduced some 510 V-J features to 10 to 15, which were used in a naive Bayes classifier (R e1071). The public reads were quality trimmed at Q25 with fastp and then assembled into clones with MiXCR by TCRdb, keeping productive beta chains. CDR3 protein sequences are deduplicated, and each keeps its most common genes and DNA. The V and J calls reflect TCRdb's pipeline rather than the authors' work. This sample is represented by roughly 380,000 distinct CDR3 sequences; 15% to 20% of them were singletons. Clones ranked in the top ten supply roughly 3.5% of the sample.

The chain uses TRBV4-3 and TRBJ1-1; no D gene can be assigned with confidence. What was sequenced was blood. The source of this sequence is a woman aged 18-29 years with Graves' hyperthyroidism. DNA sequence: TGCGCCAGCAGCCAAGATGGCACCTTCCGGGCTGAAGCTTTCTTT. Translated, this gives CASSQDGTFRAEAFF.